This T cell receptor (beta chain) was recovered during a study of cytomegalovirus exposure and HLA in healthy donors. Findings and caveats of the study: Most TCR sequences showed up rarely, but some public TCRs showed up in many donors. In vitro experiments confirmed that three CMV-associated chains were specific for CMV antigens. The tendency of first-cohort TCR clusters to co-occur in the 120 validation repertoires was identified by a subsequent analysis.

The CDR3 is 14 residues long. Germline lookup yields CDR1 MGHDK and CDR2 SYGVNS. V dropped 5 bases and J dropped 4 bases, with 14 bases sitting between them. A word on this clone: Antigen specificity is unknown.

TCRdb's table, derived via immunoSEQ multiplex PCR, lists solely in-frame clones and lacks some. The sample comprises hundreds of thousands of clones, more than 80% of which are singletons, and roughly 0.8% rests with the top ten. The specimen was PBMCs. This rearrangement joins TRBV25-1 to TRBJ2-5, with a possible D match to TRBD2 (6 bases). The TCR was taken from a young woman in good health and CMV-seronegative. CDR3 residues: CASSYGGAGETQYF. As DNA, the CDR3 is TGTGCCAGCAGTTATGGCGGGGCCGGAGAGACCCAGTACTTC.